Presented here are 11 T cell receptor beta chains from one specimen sequenced in a study of shared clonotypes between healthy human individuals. Repertoires were generated with immunoSEQ multiplex PCR, while TCRdb's copy carries only in-frame clones and drops some. The sample gives some 2.3 million clones, approximately 93% of which show up once; 0.35% to 0.5% is in the top ten. The sequenced material came from naive CD4+ T cells from PBMCs. Subset reported: CD45RA+ positively selected. The receptors originated from a man aged 18 to 30 in good health. Some clones in this sample may be carry-over from other donors' samples.

This chain links TRBV6-5 with TRBJ2-5; D is possibly TRBD1 (5 bases). The CDR3 is 14 amino acids. Trimming stripped 2 bases from V and 4 bases from J, with 11 bases between. CDR1 is MNHEY, CDR2 SVGAGI, per germline. The DNA for the CDR3 is TGTGCCAGCAGTTACCAGGGAACGGGAGAGACCCAGTACTTC. This translates into CASSYQGTGETQYF.

The chain joins TRBV6-5 to TRBJ2-1; D is undetermined. This CDR3 has 13 residues. The germline gives CDR1 MNHEY, CDR2 SVGAGI. V dropped 6 bases and J dropped 3 bases, with 9 bases sitting between them. DNA for the CDR3: TGTGCCAGCAGATCAGAGGTCTACAATGAGCAGTTCTTC. It yields the protein CASRSEVYNEQFF.

This clone appeared a few times. The chain employs TRBV7-9 and TRBJ1-3; D is ambiguous. V shed 6 bases and J shed 4 bases, with 10 bases lying between them. Germline V lookup: CDR1 SEHNR, CDR2 FQNEAQ (reference sequence). The CDR3 spans 13 residues. The CDR3 protein is CASRKVGGNTIYF. The CDR3 nucleotides read TGTGCCAGCAGGAAGGTCGGCGGAAACACCATATATTTT.

J is TRBJ1-1 and V is TRBV6-6; D gene uncertain. The CDR3 runs to 15 residues. The V end was cut by 5 bases, the J end by 4 bases, with 17 bases between. CDR1 and CDR2 from the germline V gene are MNHNY and SVGAGI (reference sequence). CDR3 in DNA: TGTGCCAGCAGTACACTCAGCGGCATCGGCACTGAAGCTTTCTTT. Its translation: CASSTLSGIGTEAFF.

Points on this clone: This same CDR3 is encoded by further DNA sequences in the sample. The gene calls are TRBV10-2 and TRBJ2-3; possibly TRBD2 for D (6 bases). The germline V gene has CDR1 WSHSY and CDR2 SAAADI. CDR3 size: 14 residues. Trimming took 6 bases from V and 0 from J, leaving 10 bases between them. CDR3 protein: CASSPSGSTDTQYF. The CDR3 bases are TGCGCCAGCAGCCCAAGCGGGAGCACAGATACGCAGTATTTT.

This sequence joins TRBV28 and TRBJ1-5; possible D gene TRBD1, 5 bases. This CDR3 has 15 residues. Trimming took 5 bases from V and 4 from J, leaving 15 bases between them. The germline gives CDR1 MDHEN, CDR2 SYDVKM. The CDR3 coding sequence is TGTGCCAGCAGTACCCCGCAGGGTAGGAATCAGCCCCAGCATTTT. The encoded protein is CASSTPQGRNQPQHF.

The chain combines TRBV5-1 with TRBJ2-7; 8 bases match TRBD2. The ends lost 0 bases at V and 0 bases at J; junction bases unmatched: 5. Looked up from germline, CDR1 is SGHRS and CDR2 is YFSETQ. This CDR3 comprises 16 residues. CDR3 region: CASSLVGGGNSYEQYF. CDR3 in DNA: TGCGCCAGCAGCTTGGTTGGCGGGGGGAACTCCTACGAGCAGTACTTC. Together with reference TRBV5-1 and TRBJ2-7, the CDR3 gives the full variable domain: KAGVTQTPRYLIKTRGQQVTLSCSPISGHRSVSWYQQTPGQGLQFLFEYFSETQRNKGNFPGRFSGRQFSNSRSEMNVSTLELGDSALYLCASSLVGGGNSYEQYFGPGTRLTVT.

As to this clone: Other DNA sequences within the sample encode an identical CDR3. V gene TRBV5-1 combines with J gene TRBJ2-7; the D gene is possibly TRBD1 (6 bases). The germline V and J ends were trimmed by 2 bases and 2 bases, with 8 bases remaining between them. The CDR3 contains 13 residues. Germline CDR1 and CDR2: SGHRS and YFSETQ. The CDR3 region has the DNA TGCGCCAGCAGCTTACAGGGCCCCTACGAGCAGTACTTC. Encoded protein: CASSLQGPYEQYF.

This clone was observed once. The chain combines TRBV6-1 with TRBJ2-7, with TRBD1 identical over 7 bases. Germline V lookup: CDR1 MNHNS, CDR2 SASEGT. This CDR3 contains 11 residues. V gave up 9 bases and J gave up 5 bases; unmatched junction bases: 4. CDR3 amino acids: CASRQGDEQYF. The CDR3 bases are TGTGCCAGTAGACAGGGCGACGAGCAGTACTTC.

The V gene is TRBV29-1, the J gene TRBJ2-3; tentatively, D is TRBD2 (6 bases). The CDR3 runs to 14 residues. Trimming removed 7 bases from V and 4 bases from J, with 18 bases in between. From germline, CDR1 is SQVTM and CDR2 ANQGSEA. The CDR3 region is CSGRGGGPADTQYF. The CDR3, as DNA: TGCAGCGGGCGCGGCGGAGGGCCCGCAGATACGCAGTATTTT.

This chain links TRBV4-1 with TRBJ1-3; D gene uncertain. This CDR3 is built from 15 residues. Trimming took 1 base from V and 0 from J, leaving 7 bases between them. CDR1 is MGHRA, CDR2 YSYEKL, per germline. Here the CDR3 DNA reads TGCGCCAGCAGCCAAGGCCTGGGCTCTGGAAACACCATATATTTT. Protein sequence: CASSQGLGSGNTIYF.